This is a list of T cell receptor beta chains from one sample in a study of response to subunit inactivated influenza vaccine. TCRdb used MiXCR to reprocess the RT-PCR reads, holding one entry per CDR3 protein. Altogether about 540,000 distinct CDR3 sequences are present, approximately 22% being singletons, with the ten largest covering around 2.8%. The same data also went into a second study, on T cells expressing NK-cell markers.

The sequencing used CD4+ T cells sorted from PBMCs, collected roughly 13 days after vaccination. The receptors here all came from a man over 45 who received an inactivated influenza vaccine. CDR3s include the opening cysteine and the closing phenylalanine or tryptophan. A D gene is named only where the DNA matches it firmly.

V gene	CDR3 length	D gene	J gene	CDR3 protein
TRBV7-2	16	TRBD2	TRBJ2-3	CASSTKAGGLADTQYF
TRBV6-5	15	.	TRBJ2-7	CASSYSFGVGYEQYF
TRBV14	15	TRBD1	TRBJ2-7	CASSQQRQGTYEQYF
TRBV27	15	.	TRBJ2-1	CASKADYRSYNEQFF
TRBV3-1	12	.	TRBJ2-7	CASSQQPYEQYF
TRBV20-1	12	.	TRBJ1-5	CSARDPPRAQHF
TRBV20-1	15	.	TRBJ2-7	CSATRGGGGLYEQYF
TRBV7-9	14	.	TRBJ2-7	CASSLHSGLGEQYF
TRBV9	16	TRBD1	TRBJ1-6	CASSSPSGTGQSPLHF
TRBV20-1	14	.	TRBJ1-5	CSHLLGREDQAQHF
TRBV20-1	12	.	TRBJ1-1	CSARDPGTEAFF
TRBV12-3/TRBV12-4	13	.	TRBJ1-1	CASSAWMNTEAFF
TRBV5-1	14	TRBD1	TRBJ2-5	CASSLGGTGETQYF
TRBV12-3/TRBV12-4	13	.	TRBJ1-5	CASSFSGGQPQHF
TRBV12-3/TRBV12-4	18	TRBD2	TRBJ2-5	CASSLGGTSGGARETQYF
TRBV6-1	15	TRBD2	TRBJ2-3	CASINQRERTDTQYF
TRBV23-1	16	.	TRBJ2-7	CASGPRENRLTYEQYF
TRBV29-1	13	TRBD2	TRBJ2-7	CSAYSGRSGEQYF
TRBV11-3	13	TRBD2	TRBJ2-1	CASSPGTSVEQFF
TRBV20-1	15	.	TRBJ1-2	CSARPPGASNYGYTF
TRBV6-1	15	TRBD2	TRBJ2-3	CATRLAGASTDTQYF
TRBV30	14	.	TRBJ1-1	CAWSVYPIRTEAFF
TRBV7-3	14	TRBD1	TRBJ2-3	CASRRDRGRRGQYF
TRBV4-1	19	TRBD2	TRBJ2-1	CASSQEWTSGRSRYNEQFF
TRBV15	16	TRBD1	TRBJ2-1	CATSRAGGRSYNEQFF
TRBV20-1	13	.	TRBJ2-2	CSPPKKDTGELFF
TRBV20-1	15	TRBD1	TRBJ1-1	CSAFKTRTGDTEAFF